This TCR beta chain was profiled in a study of cytomegalovirus exposure and HLA in healthy donors. Whole-study findings and limits: Among donors in an Asian-associated ancestry cluster, a later analysis reportedly found fewer N-insertions than the roughly 610-donor mean. Analysis performed later showed TCR beta chains linked to HLA being more clonally expanded than equally common others. Analyses of presence and absence presupposed an approximately uniform sequencing depth across donors.

This CDR3 has 14 residues. With V trimmed by 2 bases and J by 5 bases, 3 bases remained unmatched. Germline assignment: CDR1 GTSNPN and CDR2 SVGIG (reference sequence). A note on this clone: Its specificity is unknown. This sample also contains other DNA sequences that code for the same CDR3.

The PCR was carried out with 60 Vbeta primers and 13 Jbeta primers. Libraries were prepared by immunoSEQ multiplex PCR; TCRdb keeps only in-frame clonotypes and omits some of them. The data contain over 150,000 clones, 75% to 85% of them seen just once; the ten biggest clones take up about 10%. Sequenced: PBMCs. V is TRBV30 and J is TRBJ1-4, with TRBD1 matching 9 bases. The sequence was obtained from a man in his fifties in good health and CMV-seropositive. This CDR3 reads CAWSQGTGNEKLFF. In nucleotides, the CDR3 is TGTGCCTGGAGTCAAGGGACAGGGAATGAAAAACTGTTTTTT.